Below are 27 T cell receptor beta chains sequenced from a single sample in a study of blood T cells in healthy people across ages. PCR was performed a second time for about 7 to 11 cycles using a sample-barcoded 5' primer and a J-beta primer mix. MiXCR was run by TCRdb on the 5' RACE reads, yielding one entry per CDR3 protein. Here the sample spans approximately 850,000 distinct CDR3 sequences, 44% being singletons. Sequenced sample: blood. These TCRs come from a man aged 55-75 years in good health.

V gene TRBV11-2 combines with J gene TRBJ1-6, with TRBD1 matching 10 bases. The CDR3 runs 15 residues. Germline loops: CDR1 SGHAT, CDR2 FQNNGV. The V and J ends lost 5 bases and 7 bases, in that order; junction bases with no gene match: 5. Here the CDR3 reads CASSQLDRGNSPLHF. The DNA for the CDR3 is TGTGCCAGCAGCCAGTTGGACAGGGGGAATTCACCCCTCCACTTT.

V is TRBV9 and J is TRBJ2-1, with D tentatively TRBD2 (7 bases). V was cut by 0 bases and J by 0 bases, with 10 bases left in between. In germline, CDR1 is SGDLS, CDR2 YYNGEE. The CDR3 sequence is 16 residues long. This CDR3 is CASSVGGGASYNEQFF. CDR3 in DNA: TGTGCCAGCAGCGTAGGAGGGGGGGCCTCCTACAATGAGCAGTTCTTC.

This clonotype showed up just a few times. DNA of the CDR3: TGCGCCAGCAGCCAACGACAGGGGGCATTGGATGAGCAGTTCTTC. Translated, it gives CASSQRQGALDEQFF. The chain links TRBV4-3 to TRBJ2-1; 10 bases are a match to TRBD1. Germline-derived CDR1 and CDR2 are LGHNA and YSLEER. The CDR3 covers 15 residues. V gave up 2 bases and J gave up 8 bases; unmatched junction bases: 6.

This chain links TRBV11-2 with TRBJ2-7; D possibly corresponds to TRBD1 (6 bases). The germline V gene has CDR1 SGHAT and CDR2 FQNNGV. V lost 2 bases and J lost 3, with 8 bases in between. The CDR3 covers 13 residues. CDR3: CASSLQGIYEQYF. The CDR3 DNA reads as TGTGCCAGCAGCTTACAGGGGATCTACGAGCAGTACTTC.

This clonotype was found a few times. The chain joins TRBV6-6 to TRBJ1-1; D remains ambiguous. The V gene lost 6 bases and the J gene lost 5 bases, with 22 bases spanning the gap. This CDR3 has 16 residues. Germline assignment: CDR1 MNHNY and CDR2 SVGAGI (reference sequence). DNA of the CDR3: TGTGCCAGCAGGAACCACTTAGTAGGAGAGGGAACTGAAGCTTTCTTT. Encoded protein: CASRNHLVGEGTEAFF.

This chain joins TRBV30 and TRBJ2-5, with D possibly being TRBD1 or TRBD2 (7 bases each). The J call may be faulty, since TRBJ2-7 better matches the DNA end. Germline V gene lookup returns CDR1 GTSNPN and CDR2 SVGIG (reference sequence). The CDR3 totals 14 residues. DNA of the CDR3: TGTGCCTGGGGGAGGGCGGGACAGCAATACGAGCAGTACTTC. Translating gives CAWGRAGQQYEQYF.

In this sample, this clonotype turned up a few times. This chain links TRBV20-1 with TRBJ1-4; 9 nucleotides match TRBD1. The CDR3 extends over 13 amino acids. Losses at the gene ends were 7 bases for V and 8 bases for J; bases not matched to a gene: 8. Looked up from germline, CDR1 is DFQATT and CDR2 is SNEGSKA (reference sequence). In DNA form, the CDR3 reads TGCAGTGGGCTCGGGACAGGGACGGAAAAACTGTTTTTT. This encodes CSGLGTGTEKLFF.

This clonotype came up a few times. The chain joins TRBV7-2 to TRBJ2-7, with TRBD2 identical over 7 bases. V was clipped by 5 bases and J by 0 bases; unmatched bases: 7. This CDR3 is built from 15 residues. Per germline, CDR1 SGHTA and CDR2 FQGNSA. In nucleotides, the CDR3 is TGTGCCAGCAGCCCAAGCGGGGAAGTCTCCTACGAGCAGTACTTC. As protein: CASSPSGEVSYEQYF.

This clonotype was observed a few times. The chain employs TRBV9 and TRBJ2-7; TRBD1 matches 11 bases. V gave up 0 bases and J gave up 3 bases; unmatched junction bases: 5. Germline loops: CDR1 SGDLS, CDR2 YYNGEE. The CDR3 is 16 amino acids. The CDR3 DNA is TGTGCCAGCAGCGTAGGAGGGACAGGGGGACACTACGAGCAGTACTTC. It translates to CASSVGGTGGHYEQYF.

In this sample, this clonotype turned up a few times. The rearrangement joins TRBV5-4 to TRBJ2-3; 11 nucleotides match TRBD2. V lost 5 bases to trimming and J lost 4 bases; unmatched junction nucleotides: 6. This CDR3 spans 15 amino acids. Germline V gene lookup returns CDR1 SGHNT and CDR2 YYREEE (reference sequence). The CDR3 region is CASSFSGGASDTQYF. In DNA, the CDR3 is TGTGCCAGCAGTTTTAGCGGGGGGGCCTCAGATACGCAGTATTTT.

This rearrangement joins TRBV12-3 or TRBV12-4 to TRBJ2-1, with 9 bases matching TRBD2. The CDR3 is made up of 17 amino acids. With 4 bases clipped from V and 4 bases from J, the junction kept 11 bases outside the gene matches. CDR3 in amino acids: CASSSALSGGNYNEQFF. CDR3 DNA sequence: TGTGCCAGCAGTTCCGCCCTCAGCGGGGGGAATTACAATGAGCAGTTCTTC.

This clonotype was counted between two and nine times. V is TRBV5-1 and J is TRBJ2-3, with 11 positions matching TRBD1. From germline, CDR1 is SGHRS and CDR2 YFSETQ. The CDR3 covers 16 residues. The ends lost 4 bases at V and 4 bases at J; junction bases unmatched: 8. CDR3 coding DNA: TGCGCCAGCAGCCACGGACAGGGGGCGAGCGCAGATACGCAGTATTTT. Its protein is CASSHGQGASADTQYF.

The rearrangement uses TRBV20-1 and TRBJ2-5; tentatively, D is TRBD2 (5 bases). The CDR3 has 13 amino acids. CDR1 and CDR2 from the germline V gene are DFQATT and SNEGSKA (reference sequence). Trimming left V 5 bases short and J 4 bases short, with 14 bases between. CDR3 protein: CSARIEGLETQYF. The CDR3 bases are TGCAGTGCTCGGATAGAGGGCTTAGAGACCCAGTACTTC.

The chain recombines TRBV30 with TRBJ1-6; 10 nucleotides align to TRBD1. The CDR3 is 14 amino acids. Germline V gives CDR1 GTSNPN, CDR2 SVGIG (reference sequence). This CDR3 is CAIRGTGVNSPLHF. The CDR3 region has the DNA TGTGCTATAAGAGGGACAGGGGTAAATTCACCCCTCCACTTT.

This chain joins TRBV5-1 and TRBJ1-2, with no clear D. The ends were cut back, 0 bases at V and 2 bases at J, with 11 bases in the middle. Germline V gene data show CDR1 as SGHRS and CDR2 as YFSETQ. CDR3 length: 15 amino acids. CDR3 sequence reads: CASSLGGGENYGYTF. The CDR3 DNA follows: TGCGCCAGCAGCTTGGGTGGCGGGGAGAACTATGGCTACACCTTC.

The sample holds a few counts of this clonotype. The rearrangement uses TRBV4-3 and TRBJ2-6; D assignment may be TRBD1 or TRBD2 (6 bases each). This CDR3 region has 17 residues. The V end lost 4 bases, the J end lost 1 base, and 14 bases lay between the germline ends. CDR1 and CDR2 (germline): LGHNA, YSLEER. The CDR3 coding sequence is TGCGCCAGCAGCCCTACGGGGGCAGGTTCTGGGGCCAACGTCCTGACTTTC. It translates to CASSPTGAGSGANVLTF.

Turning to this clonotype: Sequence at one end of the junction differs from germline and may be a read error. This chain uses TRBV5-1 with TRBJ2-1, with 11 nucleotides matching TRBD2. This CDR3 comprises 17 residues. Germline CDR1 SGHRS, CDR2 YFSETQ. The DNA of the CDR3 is TGCGCCAGCAGCTTGACCCCCTCTAGCGGGGGGAACAATGGGCAGTTCTTC. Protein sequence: CASSLTPSSGGNNGQFF.

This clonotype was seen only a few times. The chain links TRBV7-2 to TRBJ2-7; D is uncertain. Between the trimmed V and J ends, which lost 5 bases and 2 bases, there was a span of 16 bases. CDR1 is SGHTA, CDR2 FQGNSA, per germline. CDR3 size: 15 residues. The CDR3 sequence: CASSPDDQQAYEQYF. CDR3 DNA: TGTGCCAGCAGCCCAGACGACCAGCAGGCCTACGAGCAGTACTTC.

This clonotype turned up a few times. CDR3 bases: TGTGCCAGCAGTTTATCGGCGGGGAACGAGCAGTACTTC. It is translated as CASSLSAGNEQYF. The chain links TRBV27 to TRBJ2-7; D is possibly TRBD2 (6 bases). Trimming took 0 bases from V and 5 from J, leaving 8 bases between them. CDR1 is MNHEY, CDR2 SMNVEV, per germline (reference sequence). CDR3 length: 13 residues.

The CDR3 loop is CASSKQGRNTEAFF. The CDR3 region has the DNA TGTGCCAGCAGCAAACAGGGGAGGAACACTGAAGCTTTCTTT. This sequence joins TRBV11-1 and TRBJ1-1; 7 nucleotides match TRBD1. CDR1 is SGHAT and CDR2 is FQDESV in the germline V gene (reference sequence). CDR3 length: 14 residues. V shed 5 bases, J shed 1 base, and the junction held 4 bases outside the gene matches.

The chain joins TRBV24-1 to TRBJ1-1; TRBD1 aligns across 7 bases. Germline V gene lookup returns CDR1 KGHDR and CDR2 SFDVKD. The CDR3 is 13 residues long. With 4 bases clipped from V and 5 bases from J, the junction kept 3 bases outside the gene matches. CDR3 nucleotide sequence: TGTGCCACCAGTGACCCGGACAGGACTGAAGCTTTCTTT. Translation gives CATSDPDRTEAFF.

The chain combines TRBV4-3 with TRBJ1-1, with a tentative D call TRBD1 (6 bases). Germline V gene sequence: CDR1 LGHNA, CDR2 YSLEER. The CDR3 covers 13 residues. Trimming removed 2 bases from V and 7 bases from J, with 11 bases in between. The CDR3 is CASSQPRGGEAFF. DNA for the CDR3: TGCGCCAGCAGCCAACCCCGAGGGGGTGAAGCTTTCTTT.

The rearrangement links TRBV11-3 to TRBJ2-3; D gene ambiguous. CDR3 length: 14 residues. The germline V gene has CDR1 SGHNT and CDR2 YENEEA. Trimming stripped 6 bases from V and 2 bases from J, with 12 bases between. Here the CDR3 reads CASSSRGLTDTQYF. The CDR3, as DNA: TGTGCCAGCAGTTCCCGAGGCCTCACAGATACGCAGTATTTT. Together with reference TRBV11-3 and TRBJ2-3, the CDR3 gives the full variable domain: EAGVVQSPRYKIIEKKQPVAFWCNPISGHNTLYWYLQNLGQGPELLIRYENEEAVDDSQLPKDRFSAERLKGVDSTLKIQPAELGDSAVYLCASSSRGLTDTQYFGPGTRLTVL.

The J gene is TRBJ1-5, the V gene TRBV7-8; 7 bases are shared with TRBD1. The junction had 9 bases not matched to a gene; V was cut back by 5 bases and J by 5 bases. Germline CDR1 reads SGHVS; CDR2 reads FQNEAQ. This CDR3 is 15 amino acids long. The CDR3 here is CASSPLAGGYQPQHF. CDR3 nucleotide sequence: TGTGCCAGCAGCCCTTTAGCAGGGGGATATCAGCCCCAGCATTTT.

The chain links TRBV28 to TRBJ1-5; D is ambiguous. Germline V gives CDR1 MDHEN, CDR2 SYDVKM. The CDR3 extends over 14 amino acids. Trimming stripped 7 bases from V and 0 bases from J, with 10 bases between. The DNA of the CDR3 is TGTGCCAGCATGGTTGGGAATAGCAATCAGCCCCAGCATTTT. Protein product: CASMVGNSNQPQHF.

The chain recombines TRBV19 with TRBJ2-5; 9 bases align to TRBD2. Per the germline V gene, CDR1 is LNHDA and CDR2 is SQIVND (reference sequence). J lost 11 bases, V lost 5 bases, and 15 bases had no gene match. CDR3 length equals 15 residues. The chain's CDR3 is CASSSGTSKLNEQYF. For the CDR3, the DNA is TGTGCCAGTAGTTCCGGGACTAGCAAGCTCAATGAGCAGTACTTC. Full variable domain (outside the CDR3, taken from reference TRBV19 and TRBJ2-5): DGGITQSPKYLFRKEGQNVTLSCEQNLNHDAMYWYRQDPGQGLRLIYYSQIVNDFQKGDIAEGYSVSREKKESFPLTVTSAQKNPTAFYLCASSSGTSKLNEQYFGPGTRLLVL.

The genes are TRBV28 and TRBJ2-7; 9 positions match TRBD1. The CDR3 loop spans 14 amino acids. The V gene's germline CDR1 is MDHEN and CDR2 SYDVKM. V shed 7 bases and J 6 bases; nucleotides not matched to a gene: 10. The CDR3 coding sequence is TGTGCCAGCAAAGACGGACAGGGGATCCCCGAGCAGTACTTC. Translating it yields CASKDGQGIPEQYF.